This TCR beta chain was captured in a study of blood T cell repertoires in COVID-19. This clone was seen only a few times. Measured with immunoSEQ multiplex PCR; TCRdb has only the in-frame clones, and not every one. The sample consists of nearly 45,000 clones, roughly 82% of them appearing once. Trimming removed 5 bases from V and 3 bases from J, with 8 bases in between. The CDR3 runs 11 residues. Germline CDR1 DFQATT, CDR2 SNEGSKA (reference sequence). The receptor comes from a human donor in a cohort sampled during active COVID-19. The source material was peripheral blood. The rearrangement joins TRBV20-1 to TRBJ2-7; D not certain. The CDR3 spells CSAFSLYEQYF. For the CDR3, the DNA is TGCAGTGCTTTTAGCCTCTACGAGCAGTACTTC.